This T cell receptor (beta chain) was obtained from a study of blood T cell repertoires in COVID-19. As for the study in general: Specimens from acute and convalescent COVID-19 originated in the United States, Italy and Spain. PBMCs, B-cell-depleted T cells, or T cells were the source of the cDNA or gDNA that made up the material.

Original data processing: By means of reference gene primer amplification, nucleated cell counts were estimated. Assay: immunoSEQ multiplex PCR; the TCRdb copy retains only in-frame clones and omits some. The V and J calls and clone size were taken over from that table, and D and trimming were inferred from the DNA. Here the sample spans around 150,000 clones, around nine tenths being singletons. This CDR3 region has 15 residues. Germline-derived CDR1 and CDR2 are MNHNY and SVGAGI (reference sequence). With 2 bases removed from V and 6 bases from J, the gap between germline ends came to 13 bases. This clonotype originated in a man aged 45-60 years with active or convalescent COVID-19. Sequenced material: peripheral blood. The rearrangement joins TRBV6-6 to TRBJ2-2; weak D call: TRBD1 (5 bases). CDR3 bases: TGTGCCAGCAGTTACGGTCAGGGTGTGCCCGGGGAGCTGTTTTTT. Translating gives CASSYGQGVPGELFF.